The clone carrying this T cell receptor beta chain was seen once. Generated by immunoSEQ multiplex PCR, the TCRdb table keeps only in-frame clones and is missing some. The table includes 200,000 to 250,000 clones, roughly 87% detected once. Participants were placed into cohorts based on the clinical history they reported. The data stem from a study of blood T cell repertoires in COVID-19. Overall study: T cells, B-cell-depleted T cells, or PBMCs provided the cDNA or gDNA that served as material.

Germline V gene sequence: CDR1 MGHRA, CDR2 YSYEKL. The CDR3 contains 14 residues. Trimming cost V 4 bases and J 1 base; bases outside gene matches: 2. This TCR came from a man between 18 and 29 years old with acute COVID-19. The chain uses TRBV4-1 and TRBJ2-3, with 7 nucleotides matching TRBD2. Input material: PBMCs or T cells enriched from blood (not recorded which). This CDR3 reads CASSPSGRTDTQYF. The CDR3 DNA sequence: TGCGCCAGCAGCCCTAGCGGACGCACAGATACGCAGTATTTT.